This TCR beta chain was profiled in a study of graft-versus-host responses after intestinal transplantation. Study background: Each patient got anti-thymocyte globulin induction, then tacrolimus and steroids for roughly 3 years.

Sequencing used immunoSEQ multiplex PCR; TCRdb keeps in-frame clones, though not all of them. The data hold approximately 15,000 clones, with roughly 35% observed a single time. Irradiated stimulators labeled with violet dye, approximately 200,000 in number, were plated with approximately 200,000 CFSE-labeled responders. Sorted after the reaction were proliferating CFSE-low CD3+CD4+ and CD3+CD8+ responders. This clone has only a few counts. Findings and caveats of the study: The recipient marrow held GvH clones, and some of them showed up first in ileum or blood.

CDR1 and CDR2 (germline): LNHDA, SQIVND (reference sequence). There are 14 residues in the CDR3. Unmatched junction bases numbered 5, after V lost 8 bases and J lost 2 bases. This receptor was taken from a human patient who received an intestinal transplant. Source: alloreactive CD4+ T cells from a mixed lymphocyte reaction culture, taken before intestinal transplant. Subset meaning: CFSE-low proliferating T cells sorted from roughly six-day pre-transplant mixed lymphocyte reaction (GvH or HvG direction). The J gene is TRBJ2-2, the V gene TRBV19, with TRBD1 matching 7 bases. CDR3 DNA: TGTGCCAGTGTGGACAGGATCAACACCGGGGAGCTGTTTTTT. This sequence encodes CASVDRINTGELFF.